A selection of T cell receptor beta chains follows, all from one sample in a study of T cell responses to AZD1222 COVID-19 vaccine. The protocol was immunoSEQ multiplex PCR, while the TCRdb copy is restricted to in-frame clones and leaves out a portion. The sample includes about 130,000 clones, roughly 91% of them seen just once. This material consisted of peripheral blood, taken 28 days after the second AZD1222 dose. The receptors originated from an adult who received the AZD1222 COVID-19 vaccine. The CDR3 runs from the conserved cysteine through the conserved F or W. The D gene is left open where the match is weak. Only some rows state a clone size, as once, few, many or a class for expanded clones.

V: TRBV27; size: once; D: .; J: TRBJ1-2; CDR3: CASSLGGQPAYGYTF; DNA: TGTGCCAGCAGCCTAGGCGGACAACCGGCTTATGGCTACACCTTC
V: TRBV18; size: .; D: .; J: TRBJ2-7; CDR3: CASSVTGRSNYEQYF; DNA: TGTGCCAGCTCAGTAACCGGCCGGTCCAACTACGAGCAGTACTTC
V: TRBV6-4; size: .; D: .; J: TRBJ2-1; CDR3: CASSLRGDNEQFF; DNA: TGTGCCAGCAGCCTCAGGGGCGACAATGAGCAGTTCTTC
V: TRBV7-8; size: .; D: .; J: TRBJ1-3; CDR3: CASSPDRNGNTIYF; DNA: TGTGCCAGCAGCCCTGACAGGAATGGAAACACCATATATTTT
V: TRBV19; size: .; D: TRBD1; J: TRBJ1-2; CDR3: CASSTRDRGDYGYTF; DNA: TGTGCCAGTAGTACCAGGGACAGGGGAGACTATGGCTACACCTTC
V: TRBV6-5; size: .; D: .; J: TRBJ1-5; CDR3: CASKSSGASNQPQHF; DNA: TGTGCCAGCAAGTCTTCGGGAGCTAGCAATCAGCCCCAGCATTTT
V: TRBV2; size: .; D: TRBD1; J: TRBJ1-5; CDR3: CASSDRGVGNQPQHF; DNA: TGTGCCAGCAGTGACAGGGGGGTTGGCAATCAGCCCCAGCATTTT
V: TRBV11-2; size: .; D: TRBD2; J: TRBJ2-2; CDR3: CASSLARTSGRAGELFF; DNA: TGTGCCAGCAGCTTAGCCCGGACTAGCGGGAGGGCCGGGGAGCTGTTTTTT
V: TRBV7-8; size: .; D: .; J: TRBJ2-1; CDR3: CASSPQQGLASYNEQFF; DNA: TGTGCCAGCAGCCCACAGCAGGGCCTGGCCTCCTACAATGAGCAGTTCTTC
V: TRBV3-1/TRBV3-2; size: .; D: TRBD1; J: TRBJ1-2; CDR3: CASSPTGVDGYTF; DNA: TGTGCCAGCAGCCCGACAGGGGTGGATGGCTACACCTTC
V: TRBV5-3; size: .; D: TRBD1; J: TRBJ2-1; CDR3: CARRPHTGGAHYNEQFF; DNA: TGTGCCAGAAGACCACACACAGGGGGCGCCCATTACAATGAGCAGTTCTTC
V: TRBV5-5; size: .; D: .; J: TRBJ2-1; CDR3: CASSLASLPNEQFF; DNA: TGTGCCAGCAGCTTGGCCTCTCTCCCGAATGAGCAGTTCTTC
V: TRBV19; size: .; D: .; J: TRBJ2-5; CDR3: CASSTLALQETQYF; DNA: TGTGCCAGTAGTACGCTAGCCCTACAAGAGACCCAGTACTTC
V: TRBV9; size: .; D: .; J: TRBJ2-7; CDR3: CASSVDPISSYEQYF; DNA: TGTGCCAGCAGCGTAGACCCCATCAGCTCCTACGAGCAGTACTTC
V: TRBV28; size: once; D: .; J: TRBJ1-2; CDR3: CASCLAGGWNGYTF; DNA: TGTGCCAGCTGTCTCGCCGGGGGATGGAATGGCTACACCTTC
V: TRBV2; size: .; D: .; J: TRBJ2-5; CDR3: CASSVLGGHQETQYF; DNA: TGTGCCAGCAGTGTCTTGGGAGGTCACCAAGAGACCCAGTACTTC
V: TRBV15; size: .; D: TRBD1; J: TRBJ1-5; CDR3: CATSRDRGRNQPQHF; DNA: TGTGCCACCAGCAGAGACAGGGGGCGGAATCAGCCCCAGCATTTT
V: TRBV7-2; size: .; D: .; J: TRBJ1-2; CDR3: CASSLQGNGGYTF; DNA: TGTGCCAGCAGCTTACAGGGGAACGGGGGCTACACCTTC
V: TRBV5-1; size: .; D: .; J: TRBJ2-1; CDR3: CASSLRTGSYGEQFF; DNA: TGCGCCAGCAGCTTGCGAACCGGGAGTTACGGTGAGCAGTTCTTC
V: TRBV5-1; size: .; D: TRBD1; J: TRBJ2-1; CDR3: CASSLEGVRQGYNEQFF; DNA: TGCGCCAGCAGCTTGGAGGGGGTCCGACAGGGCTACAATGAGCAGTTCTTC
V: TRBV19; size: .; D: .; J: TRBJ1-5; CDR3: CASRSMNQPQHF; DNA: TGTGCCAGTAGGTCTATGAATCAGCCCCAGCATTTT
V: TRBV20-1; size: .; D: .; J: TRBJ2-3; CDR3: CSASTAGPNKADTQYF; DNA: TGCAGTGCTAGTACCGCGGGACCAAACAAGGCAGATACGCAGTATTTT
V: TRBV27; size: .; D: TRBD1; J: TRBJ2-7; CDR3: CASSSQWTGNGQRVYEQYF; DNA: TGTGCCAGCAGTTCCCAATGGACAGGAAACGGACAAAGGGTCTACGAGCAGTACTTC
V: TRBV15; size: .; D: .; J: TRBJ2-7; CDR3: CATSRDRGSSYEQYF; DNA: TGTGCCACCAGCAGAGATAGAGGGAGCTCCTACGAGCAGTACTTC
V: TRBV5-4; size: few; D: .; J: TRBJ2-1; CDR3: CASSPTTTVYNEQFF; DNA: TGTGCCAGCAGCCCGACCACTACCGTTTACAATGAGCAGTTCTTC
V: TRBV18; size: .; D: .; J: TRBJ2-2; CDR3: CASSPSEVLNTGELFF; DNA: TGTGCCAGCTCACCTTCGGAGGTTTTGAACACCGGGGAGCTGTTTTTT
V: TRBV7-9; size: .; D: .; J: TRBJ2-7; CDR3: CASSRVERTYEQYF; DNA: TGTGCCAGCAGCCGGGTCGAGAGAACCTACGAGCAGTACTTC
V: TRBV24-1; size: .; D: TRBD2; J: TRBJ2-1; CDR3: CATSDSSGSSYNEQFF; DNA: TGTGCCACCAGTGATTCTAGCGGGAGCTCCTACAATGAGCAGTTCTTC
V: TRBV7-9; size: .; D: TRBD2; J: TRBJ2-7; CDR3: CASSQAWTSGRWEQYF; DNA: TGTGCCAGCAGCCAAGCCTGGACTAGCGGGAGGTGGGAGCAGTACTTC
V: TRBV30; size: .; D: .; J: TRBJ2-3; CDR3: CAWSVLSRDTQYF; DNA: TGTGCCTGGAGTGTTTTGTCGCGGGATACGCAGTATTTT
V: TRBV19; size: once; D: .; J: TRBJ1-5; CDR3: CASSIQGSQPQHF; DNA: TGTGCCAGTAGTATCCAGGGATCCCAGCCCCAGCATTTT
V: TRBV6-5; size: .; D: .; J: TRBJ1-2; CDR3: CASSTGLNYGYTF; DNA: TGTGCCAGCAGTACGGGCCTTAACTATGGCTACACCTTC
V: TRBV27; size: .; D: TRBD1; J: TRBJ1-3; CDR3: CASRPKGARGNTIYF; DNA: TGTGCCAGCAGACCGAAGGGGGCGCGGGGAAACACCATATATTTT
V: TRBV29-1; size: .; D: TRBD1; J: TRBJ1-1; CDR3: CSGDRVGLNTEAFF; DNA: TGCAGCGGGGACAGGGTGGGACTGAACACTGAAGCTTTCTTT
V: TRBV9; size: .; D: .; J: TRBJ2-5; CDR3: CASSVSGETQYF; DNA: TGTGCCAGCAGCGTCTCTGGAGAGACCCAGTACTTC
V: TRBV5-1; size: .; D: TRBD1; J: TRBJ2-7; CDR3: CASSLGRGQAGYEQYF; DNA: TGCGCCAGCAGCTTGGGTCGGGGACAGGCTGGCTACGAGCAGTACTTC
V: TRBV24-1; size: once; D: .; J: TRBJ1-2; CDR3: CATSDPNSDKAF; DNA: TGTGCCACCAGTGACCCCAATTCAGACAAAGCCTTC
V: TRBV5-1; size: .; D: TRBD1; J: TRBJ1-6; CDR3: CANPPGQGRSGVNSPLHF; DNA: TGCGCCAACCCACCGGGACAGGGGCGAAGCGGTGTCAATTCACCCCTCCACTTT
V: TRBV30; size: .; D: .; J: TRBJ2-7; CDR3: CACHRGGNYEQYF; DNA: TGTGCCTGCCATCGTGGGGGGAATTACGAGCAGTACTTC
V: TRBV5-5; size: .; D: .; J: TRBJ2-1; CDR3: CASSFVQGDGQFF; DNA: TGTGCCAGCAGCTTTGTACAGGGAGATGGGCAGTTCTTC
V: TRBV10-3; size: .; D: .; J: TRBJ1-1; CDR3: CAIRGDSTEAFF; DNA: TGTGCCATCAGGGGCGACAGCACTGAAGCTTTCTTT
V: TRBV29-1; size: .; D: TRBD1; J: TRBJ2-4; CDR3: CSAPGTDKNIQYF; DNA: TGCAGCGCGCCCGGGACAGACAAAAACATTCAGTACTTC
V: TRBV5-1; size: .; D: .; J: TRBJ1-6; CDR3: CASSLVGFPPLHF; DNA: TGCGCCAGCAGCTTGGTTGGGTTCCCACCCCTCCACTTT
V: TRBV15; size: .; D: .; J: TRBJ2-7; CDR3: CATSRGGENYEQYF; DNA: TGTGCCACCAGCAGAGGAGGGGAGAACTACGAGCAGTACTTC
V: TRBV3-1/TRBV3-2; size: .; D: .; J: TRBJ1-2; CDR3: CASSQVSTGPGGYTF; DNA: TGTGCCAGCAGCCAAGTAAGCACGGGGCCGGGTGGCTACACCTTC